This entry is about one T cell receptor beta chain. The J segment lost 8 bases and the V segment lost 9 bases, leaving 9 bases of the junction unmatched. This CDR3 is 13 amino acids long. Germline V CDR1 and CDR2: SNHLY, FYNNEI. The data derive from a study of blood T cell repertoires in COVID-19. Study context: Acute and convalescent COVID-19 samples came from the United States, Italy and Spain. In each case, the material was cDNA or gDNA derived from T cells, B-cell-depleted T cells, or PBMCs.

Per the original methods: Nucleated cell counts were estimated from reference gene primer amplification. The method was immunoSEQ multiplex PCR; TCRdb's version includes in-frame clones alone and lacks a portion of them. V, J and clone size reflect that table, while D and trimming were determined from the DNA. The top ten clones hold roughly 0.8% of a sample with roughly 250,000 clones, over 75% of them seen once. The clonotype comes from a woman aged 25 to 39 with acute or convalescent COVID-19. J is TRBJ1-4 and V is TRBV2; TRBD1 aligns across 7 bases. Material: peripheral blood. The CDR3 DNA is TGTGCCAGTTCAAGGGGGCCGGGGGAAAAACTGTTTTTT. Encoded protein: CASSRGPGEKLFF.